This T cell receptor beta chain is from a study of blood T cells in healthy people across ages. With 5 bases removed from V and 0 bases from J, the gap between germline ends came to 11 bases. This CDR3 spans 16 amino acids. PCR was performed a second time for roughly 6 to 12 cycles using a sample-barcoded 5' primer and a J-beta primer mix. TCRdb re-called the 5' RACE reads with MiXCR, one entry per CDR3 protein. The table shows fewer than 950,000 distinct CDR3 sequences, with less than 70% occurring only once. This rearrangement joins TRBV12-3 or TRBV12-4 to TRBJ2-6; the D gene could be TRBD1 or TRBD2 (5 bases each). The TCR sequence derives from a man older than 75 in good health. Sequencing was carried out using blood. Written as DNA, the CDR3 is TGTGCCAGCAGTCGGGGCACACTCTCTGGGGCCAACGTCCTGACTTTC. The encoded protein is CASSRGTLSGANVLTF.